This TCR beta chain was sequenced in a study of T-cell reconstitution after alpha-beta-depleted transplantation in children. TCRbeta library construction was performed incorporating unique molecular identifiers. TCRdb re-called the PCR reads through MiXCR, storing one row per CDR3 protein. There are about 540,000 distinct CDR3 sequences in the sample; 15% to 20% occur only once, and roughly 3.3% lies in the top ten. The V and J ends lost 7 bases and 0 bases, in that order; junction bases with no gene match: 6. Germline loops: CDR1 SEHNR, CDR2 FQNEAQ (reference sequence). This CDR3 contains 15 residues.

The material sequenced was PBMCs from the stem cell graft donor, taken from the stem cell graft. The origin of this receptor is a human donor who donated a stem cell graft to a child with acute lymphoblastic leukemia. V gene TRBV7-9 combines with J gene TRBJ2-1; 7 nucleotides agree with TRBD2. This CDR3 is CASTTSGTSYNEQFF. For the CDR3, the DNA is TGTGCCAGCACCACAAGCGGGACCTCCTACAATGAGCAGTTCTTC. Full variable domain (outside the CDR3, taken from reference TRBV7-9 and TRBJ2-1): DTGVSQNPRHKITKRGQNVTFRCDPISEHNRLYWYRQTLGQGPEFLTYFQNEAQLEKSRLLSDRFSAERPKGSFSTLEIQRTEQGDSAMYLCASTTSGTSYNEQFFGPGTRLTVL.